The clone carrying this T cell receptor (beta chain) has just one count. In germline, CDR1 is SQVTM, CDR2 ANQGSEA. With 8 bases removed from V and 6 bases from J, the gap between germline ends came to 12 bases. CDR3 size: 11 residues. The data were taken from a study of blood T cell repertoires in COVID-19. Study-level information: Samples representing acute and convalescent COVID-19 were sourced from the United States, Italy and Spain. In each case, the material was cDNA or gDNA derived from T cells, B-cell-depleted T cells, or PBMCs.

Original methodology: Estimation of nucleated cell counts relied on the amplification of reference gene primers. Method: immunoSEQ multiplex PCR; TCRdb's copy keeps in-frame clones and lacks some. V and J calls and clone size follow that table, whereas D and trimming were derived from the DNA. The data contain tens of thousands of clones, around 70% of them singletons. The clonotype originates from a man aged 65 to 79 with acute or convalescent COVID-19. The rearrangement joins TRBV29-1 to TRBJ2-3; the D is unclear. Sequencing was performed on peripheral blood. The CDR3 spells CSCDSTDTQYF. CDR3 sequence (DNA): TGCAGCTGTGACTCCACCGATACGCAGTATTTT.